The clone carrying this T cell receptor (beta chain) was counted ten times or more. The antigen remains unidentified. The sample, blood from the first hyperthyroidism diagnosis, precedes any ophthalmopathy symptoms. Fresh peripheral blood, around 9.3 ml of it, supplied the PBMCs. Amplification of TCR beta CDR3 regions was performed using RNA transcripts as template. Primed by the HTBI set, a first-round RT-PCR was run on the TCR CDR3. TCRdb redid the calling of the multiplex PCR reads with MiXCR, one entry per CDR3 protein. The table includes roughly 580,000 distinct CDR3 sequences, roughly 13% detected once. The sample comes from a study of T cells in Graves' hyperthyroidism and ophthalmopathy. The overall study: Peripheral blood specimens were obtained at initial diagnosis, prior to any treatment.

Study conclusions and caveats: Ophthalmopathy could be told apart from stable hyperthyroidism with a 13 V-J model.

The CDR3 runs to 16 residues. CDR1 and CDR2 (germline): MNHEY, SVGEGT. After removal of 7 bases from V and 0 bases from J, the junction contained 8 bases not matched to a gene. Sequences were obtained from blood. This rearrangement joins TRBV6-2 or TRBV6-3 to TRBJ1-5, with 8 bases identical to TRBD1. This receptor was taken from a woman aged 30 to 39 with Graves' hyperthyroidism that later progressed to Graves' ophthalmopathy. This CDR3 is CASTIGQGISNQPQHF. The CDR3 nucleotides are TGTGCCAGCACCATTGGACAGGGTATTAGCAATCAGCCCCAGCATTTT.